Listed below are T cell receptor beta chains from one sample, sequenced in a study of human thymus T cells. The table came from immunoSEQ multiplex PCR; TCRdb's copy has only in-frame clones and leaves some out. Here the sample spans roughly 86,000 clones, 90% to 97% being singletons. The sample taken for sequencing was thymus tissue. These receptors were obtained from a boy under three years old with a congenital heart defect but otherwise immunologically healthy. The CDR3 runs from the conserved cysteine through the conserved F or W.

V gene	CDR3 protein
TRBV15	CATSTRMFGEKLFF
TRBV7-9	CASSPVGGQEYEKLFF
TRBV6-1	CASRVPGGGYGYTF
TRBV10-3	CAISESGETQYF
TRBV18	CASSPAQTRGTEAFF
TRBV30	CAWTSRETQYF
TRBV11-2	CASRARGQLEQYF
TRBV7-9	CASSLEWQAGSGNTIYF
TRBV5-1	CASSRLDWTAEAFF
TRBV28	CASSSRTEETQYF
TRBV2	CASSDSRERRETQYF
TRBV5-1	CASSLGAFSTWSNQETQYF
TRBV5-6	CASSLTRDYEQYF
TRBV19	CASTPIGVSDRNYNEQFF
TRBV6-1	CASSEGRLAGNKNIQYF
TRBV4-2	CASSQMERRVLTETQYF
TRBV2	CASSPGLAQETQYF
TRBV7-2	CASSFRHPRTGYHGYTF
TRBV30	CAWKGVGRFPYEQYF
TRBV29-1	CSAPCDGNNEQFF
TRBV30	CAWSVTSCYGYTF
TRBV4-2	CASSQDRRHLAGSYEQYF
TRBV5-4	CASSLSAYSNQPQHF
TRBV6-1	CASTLDSGYGYTF
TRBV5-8	CASSLAGGLIYGYTF
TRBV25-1	CASRDHQGKEGYTF
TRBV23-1	CASSLSWTDNGNTEAFF
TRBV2	CASTGGTTARKMRPQHF
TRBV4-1	CASSQVGVGTSGQETQYF
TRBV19	CASSTRTCFMEPQHF
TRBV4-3	CASSQVRSLGYSPLHF
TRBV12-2	CASRLAPSKWDRRPFTSNQPQHF
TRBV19	CASSRTTSGRAPNTGELFF
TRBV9	CASSVESVLAKNIQYF
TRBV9	CASSVGPGGLLAKNIQYF
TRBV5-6	CASSLLGTGPLLYNEQFF
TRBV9	CASSDWGQTIYF
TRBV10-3	CAISEAPRQGRGYYEQYF
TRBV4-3	CASSQERGSYEQYF
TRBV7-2	CASSLADLISGGLVPYGYTF
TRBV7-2	CASSTRLAGGETQYF
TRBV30	CAWSATHLIEAFF
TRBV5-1	CASSLGDRRNNEQFF
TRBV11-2	CASSPPSTNEKLFF
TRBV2	CASRASGAISNTGELFF
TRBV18	CASSPRDRHSNQPQHF
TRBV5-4	CASSLSPGRLRETQYF